This record concerns one TCR beta chain sequence. Its matching antigen is unknown. The PCR employed 60 Vbeta primers together with 13 Jbeta primers. Clones were read by immunoSEQ multiplex PCR, and TCRdb kept only the in-frame ones, dropping some. Seen here are roughly 110,000 clones, roughly 70% observed once, and the top ten hold roughly 8.3%. Trimming at V came to 6 bases and at J to 6 bases, leaving 9 bases not matched to a gene. Germline V gives CDR1 WSHSY, CDR2 SAAADI. This CDR3 has 14 amino acids. These data are taken from a study of cytomegalovirus exposure and HLA in healthy donors. Whole-study findings and limits: Previous analysis showed most TCR beta V segments were productive about 87% or about 30% of the time.

Input material: PBMCs. The V and J genes are TRBV10-2 and TRBJ2-7; 9 nucleotides align to TRBD1. This receptor was obtained from a man between 18 and 29 years old in good health and CMV-seropositive. The CDR3 DNA is TGCGCCAGCAGCACCGACAGGGGGAGGCCCGAGCAGTACTTC. It codes for CASSTDRGRPEQYF.